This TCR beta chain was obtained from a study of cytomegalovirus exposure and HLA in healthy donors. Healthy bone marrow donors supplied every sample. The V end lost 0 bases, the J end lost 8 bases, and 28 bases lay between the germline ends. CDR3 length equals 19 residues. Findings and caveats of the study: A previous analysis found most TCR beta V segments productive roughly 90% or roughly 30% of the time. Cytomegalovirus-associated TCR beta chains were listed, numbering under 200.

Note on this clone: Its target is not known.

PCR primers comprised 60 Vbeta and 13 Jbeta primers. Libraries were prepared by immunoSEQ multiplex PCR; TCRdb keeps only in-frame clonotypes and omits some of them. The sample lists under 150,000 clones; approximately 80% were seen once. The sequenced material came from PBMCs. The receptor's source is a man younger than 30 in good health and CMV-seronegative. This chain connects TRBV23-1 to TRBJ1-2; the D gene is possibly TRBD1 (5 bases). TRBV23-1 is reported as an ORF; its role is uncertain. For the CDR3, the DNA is TGCGCCAGCAGTCAATCACTAACGCAATCACAGGTAACCCTCTGGGGCTACACCTTC. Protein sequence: CASSQSLTQSQVTLWGYTF.